This T cell receptor beta chain was sequenced for a study of blood T cell repertoires in COVID-19. The overall study: Sample material is recorded as cDNA or gDNA derived from T cells, B-cell-depleted T cells, or PBMCs.

Original analysis: Counts of nucleated cells, estimated from reference gene primer amplification, were obtained. TCRdb keeps only in-frame clones here, not all; method: immunoSEQ multiplex PCR. That table furnishes V, J and clone size, whereas the DNA furnished D and trimming. The sample consists of under 200,000 clones, about 88% of them appearing once. Trimming at V came to 0 bases and at J to 6 bases, leaving 14 bases not matched to a gene. This CDR3 contains 18 residues. Germline loops: CDR1 MGHRA, CDR2 YSYEKL. What was sequenced was peripheral blood. The origin of this receptor is a man between 18 and 29 years old with active or convalescent COVID-19. J is TRBJ2-3 and V is TRBV4-1; 8 nucleotides align to TRBD2. As DNA, the CDR3 is TGCGCCAGCAGCCAAGAAGGCCCGGCGGGGGGCAGGGCCGATACGCAGTATTTT. Protein: CASSQEGPAGGRADTQYF.